Sequencing of this T cell receptor beta chain was carried out in a study of blood T cell repertoires in COVID-19. Method: immunoSEQ multiplex PCR; TCRdb's copy keeps in-frame clones and lacks some. Of about 200,000 clones in the sample, less than 90% are singletons; the top ten hold roughly 0.7%. Germline values: CDR1 SGHRS, CDR2 YFSETQ. The CDR3 extends over 14 amino acids. After removal of 0 bases from V and 2 bases from J, the junction contained 1 base not matched to a gene. This sequence was found in a man between 40 and 49 years old with acute or convalescent COVID-19. What was sequenced was peripheral blood. V is TRBV5-1 and J is TRBJ2-7, with 8 positions matching TRBD1. CDR3 protein: CASSLEQGAYEQYF. In nucleotides, the CDR3 is TGCGCCAGCAGCTTGGAACAGGGGGCCTACGAGCAGTACTTC.